Sequencing of this T cell receptor beta chain was carried out in a study of blood T cell repertoires in COVID-19. Study details: Acute and convalescent COVID-19 samples came from the United States, Italy and Spain.

As originally analysed: How many nucleated cells were present was estimated from reference gene primer amplification. TCRdb's table, derived via immunoSEQ multiplex PCR, lists solely in-frame clones and lacks some. Clone size and V and J calls were adopted from that table, with D and trimming inferred from the DNA. Of over 250,000 clones in the sample, approximately 83% were seen once. The length of the CDR3 is 15 residues. Germline assignment: CDR1 SNHLY and CDR2 FYNNEI. The ends were cut back, 10 bases at V and 6 bases at J, with 24 bases in the middle. This chain uses TRBV2 with TRBJ1-1, with D maybe TRBD1 (5 bases). The sequencing sample was made of peripheral blood. The TCR comes from a woman in her 70s with acute or convalescent COVID-19. The CDR3 DNA follows: TGTGCCACCCGGGGGAGTTTAAAGTCGGGGGCTGAAGCTTTCTTT. Translated: CATRGSLKSGAEAFF.